Sequencing of this T cell receptor beta chain was carried out in a study of control samples from healthy donors and cancer patients. Assay: immunoSEQ multiplex PCR; the TCRdb copy retains only in-frame clones and omits some. The repertoire consists of 140,000 to 150,000 clones, with more than 85% occurring once and the leading ten covering 3% to 3.5%. Sequencing was performed on blood. The sequence was obtained from a young man in good health.

The CDR3 sequence is CATRGTGAYEQYF. The CDR3 region has the DNA TGTGCCACCCGTGGGACAGGGGCCTACGAGCAGTACTTC. The chain has TRBV18 and TRBJ2-7; TRBD1 aligns across 10 bases. The CDR3 runs to 13 residues. With V trimmed by 10 bases and J by 2 bases, 5 bases remained unmatched. Germline V lookup: CDR1 KGHSH, CDR2 LQKENI.